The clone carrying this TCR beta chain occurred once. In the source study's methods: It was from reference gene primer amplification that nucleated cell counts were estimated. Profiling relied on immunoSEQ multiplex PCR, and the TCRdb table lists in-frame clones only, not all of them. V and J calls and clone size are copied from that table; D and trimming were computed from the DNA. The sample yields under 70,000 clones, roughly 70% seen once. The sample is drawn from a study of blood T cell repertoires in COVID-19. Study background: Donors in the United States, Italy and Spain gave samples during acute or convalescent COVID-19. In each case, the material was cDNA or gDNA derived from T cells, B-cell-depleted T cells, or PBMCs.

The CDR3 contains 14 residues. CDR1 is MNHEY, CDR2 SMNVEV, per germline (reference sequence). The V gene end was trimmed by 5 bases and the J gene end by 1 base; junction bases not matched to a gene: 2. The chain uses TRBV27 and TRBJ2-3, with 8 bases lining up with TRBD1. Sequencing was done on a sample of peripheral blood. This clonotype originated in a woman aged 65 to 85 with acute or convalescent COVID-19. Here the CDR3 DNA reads TGTGCCAGCAGTAAACAGGGGGGCACAGATACGCAGTATTTT. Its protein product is CASSKQGGTDTQYF.